These 7 T cell receptor beta chains originate from one sample sequenced in a study of tumor-infiltrating lymphocytes in primary liver carcinoma. Unsorted whole blood yielded the blood RNA, and germline DNA was also extracted. A primer in the constant region served to generate TCR beta cDNA from 450 to 600 ng of total RNA. Nested multiplex PCR, run for three rounds with slightly modified ARM-PCR, yielded TCR beta libraries. TRBV1-TRBV30 forward primers paired with a C-beta reverse primer drove the first two PCR rounds, around 9 cycles each. TCRdb recomputed calls from the multiplex PCR reads with MiXCR, one row per CDR3 protein. The sample comprises roughly 180,000 distinct CDR3 sequences, approximately 60% of which are singletons, and around 68% rests with the top ten. The sequenced sample consisted of peripheral blood. All receptors come from a man aged 35 to 55 with primary liver carcinoma and hepatitis B virus infection.

This rearrangement joins TRBV6-1 to TRBJ1-5; 7 nucleotides line up with TRBD1. V trimming: 5 bases; J trimming: 3 bases; junction bases outside the gene matches: 7. Germline V gene data show CDR1 as MNHNS and CDR2 as SASEGT. The CDR3 loop spans 15 amino acids. CDR3 loop: CASSHAGQPNQPQHF. CDR3 coding DNA: TGTGCCAGCAGTCACGCGGGACAGCCCAATCAGCCCCAGCATTTT.

V gene TRBV11-2 combines with J gene TRBJ2-7, with D perhaps TRBD2 (6 bases). The CDR3 sequence is 15 residues long. Germline assignment: CDR1 SGHAT and CDR2 FQNNGV. V shed 2 bases and J shed 12 bases, with 23 bases lying between them. CDR3 loop: CASSLFGGLSYEWYF. In nucleotides, the CDR3 is TGTGCCAGCAGCTTATTTGGAGGGCTCTCCTACGAGTGGTACTTC.

The J gene is TRBJ2-2, the V gene TRBV6-2 or TRBV6-3; tentative D call: TRBD1 (6 bases). This CDR3 has 15 residues. CDR1 and CDR2 (germline): MNHEY, SVGEGT. With 6 bases removed from V and 2 bases from J, the gap between germline ends came to 13 bases. This chain's CDR3 is CASSTGKKNTGELFF. The DNA of the CDR3 is TGTGCCAGCAGCACAGGGAAAAAAAACACCGGGGAGCTGTTTTTT.

Notes on this clonotype: The junction differs from germline at one of its ends, possibly a read error. This chain joins TRBV11-1 and TRBJ2-1, with TRBD1 matching 8 bases. This CDR3 comprises 15 residues. Germline assignment: CDR1 SGHAT and CDR2 FQDESV (reference sequence). The CDR3 bases are TGTGCCAGCTGCTTAGGGTCGGCAGGGGGCAATGAACAGTTCTTC. Protein product: CASCLGSAGGNEQFF.

This clonotype has a count of ten or more. The chain couples TRBV11-3 to TRBJ2-1, with D possibly matching TRBD2 (6 bases). CDR1 SGHNT and CDR2 YENEEA come from the germline V gene. The CDR3 has 14 amino acids. Trimming pared 4 bases from V and 9 bases from J, leaving 16 bases between. This CDR3 is CASSSDTGEPEQFF. DNA of the CDR3: TGTGCCAGCAGCTCGGATACGGGAGAACCTGAGCAGTTCTTC.

This clonotype has just a few counts. The rearrangement links TRBV5-4 to TRBJ1-6; D is possibly TRBD1 (5 bases). Trimming cost V 3 bases and J 6 bases, with 10 bases left between them. Germline V CDR1 and CDR2: SGHNT, YYREEE (reference sequence). The CDR3 is 14 amino acids. This CDR3 reads CASSSGLTNSPLHF. CDR3 coding DNA: TGTGCCAGCAGCTCGGGACTGACTAATTCACCCCTCCACTTT.

The chain couples TRBV6-6 to TRBJ1-2; D remains unclear. There are 14 residues in the CDR3. V was pared by 11 bases and J by 5 bases, with 21 bases between. Germline-derived CDR1 and CDR2 are MNHNY and SVGAGI (reference sequence). The CDR3 sequence: CACSPRTEKYGYTF. Written as DNA, the CDR3 is TGTGCCTGTAGTCCCCGGACCGAGAAATATGGCTACACCTTC.